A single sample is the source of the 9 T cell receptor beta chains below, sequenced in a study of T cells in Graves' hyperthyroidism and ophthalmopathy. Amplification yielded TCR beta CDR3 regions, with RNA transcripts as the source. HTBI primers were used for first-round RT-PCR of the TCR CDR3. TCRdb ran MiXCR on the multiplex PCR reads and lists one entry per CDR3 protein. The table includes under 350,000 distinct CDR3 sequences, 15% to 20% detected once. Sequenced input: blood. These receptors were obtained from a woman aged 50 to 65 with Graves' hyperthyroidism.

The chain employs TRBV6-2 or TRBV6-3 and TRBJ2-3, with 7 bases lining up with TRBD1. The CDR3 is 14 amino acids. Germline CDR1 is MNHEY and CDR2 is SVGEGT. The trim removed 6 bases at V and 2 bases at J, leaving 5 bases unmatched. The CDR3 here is CASRPGTDTDTQYF. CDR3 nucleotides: TGTGCCAGCAGGCCCGGGACAGACACAGATACGCAGTATTTT.

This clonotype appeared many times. The CDR3 protein is CASSQMGTSGGVDTQYF. The CDR3 DNA follows: TGTGCCAGCAGCCAGATGGGGACTAGCGGGGGGGTAGATACGCAGTATTTT. The chain combines TRBV11-2 with TRBJ2-3, with TRBD2 identical over 16 bases. V lost 5 bases and J lost 5; bases outside the gene matches: 7. The CDR3 has 17 amino acids. From germline, CDR1 is SGHAT and CDR2 FQNNGV.

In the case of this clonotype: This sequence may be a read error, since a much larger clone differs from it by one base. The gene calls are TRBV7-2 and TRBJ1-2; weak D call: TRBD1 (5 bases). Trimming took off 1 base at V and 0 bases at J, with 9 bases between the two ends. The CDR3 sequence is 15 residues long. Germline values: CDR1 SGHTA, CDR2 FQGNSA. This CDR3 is CASSLGAGPNYGYTF. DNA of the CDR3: TGTGCCAGCAGCTTAGGGGCAGGGCCTAACTATGGCTACACCTTC.

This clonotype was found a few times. DNA for the CDR3: TGTGCCAGCAGTTTCACCCAGGGGACAGGGATACTCTACACCTTC. Translated, it gives CASSFTQGTGILYTF. This sequence joins TRBV27 and TRBJ1-2; 9 bases line up with TRBD1. Germline V gene sequence: CDR1 MNHEY, CDR2 SMNVEV (reference sequence). The V and J ends lost 3 bases and 10 bases, in that order; junction bases with no gene match: 12. This CDR3 has 15 amino acids.

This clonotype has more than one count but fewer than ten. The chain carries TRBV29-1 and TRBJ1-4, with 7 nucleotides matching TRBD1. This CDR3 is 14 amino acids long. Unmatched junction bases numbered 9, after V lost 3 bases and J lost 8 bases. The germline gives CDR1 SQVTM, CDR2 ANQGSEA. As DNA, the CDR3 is TGCAGCGTTGAGGCAACAGGGGTAGGAGAAAAACTGTTTTTT. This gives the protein CSVEATGVGEKLFF.

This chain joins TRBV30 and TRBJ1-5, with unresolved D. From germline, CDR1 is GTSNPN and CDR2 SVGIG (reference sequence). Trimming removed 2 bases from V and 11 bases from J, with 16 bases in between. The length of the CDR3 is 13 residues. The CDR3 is CAWSPEDLGAQHF. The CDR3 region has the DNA TGTGCCTGGAGTCCGGAGGACCTCGGGGCCCAGCATTTT.

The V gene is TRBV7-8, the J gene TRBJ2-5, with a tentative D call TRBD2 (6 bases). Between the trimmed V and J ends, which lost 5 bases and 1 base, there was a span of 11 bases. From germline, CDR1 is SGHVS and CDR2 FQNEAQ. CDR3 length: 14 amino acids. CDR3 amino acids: CASSHQAGQETQYF. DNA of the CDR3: TGTGCCAGCAGCCACCAAGCGGGCCAAGAGACCCAGTACTTC.

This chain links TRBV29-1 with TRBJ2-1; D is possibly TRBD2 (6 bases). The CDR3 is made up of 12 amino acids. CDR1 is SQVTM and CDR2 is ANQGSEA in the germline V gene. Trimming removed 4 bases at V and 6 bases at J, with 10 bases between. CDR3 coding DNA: TGCAGCGTTGTCTGGCGGGGCAATGAGCAGTTCTTC. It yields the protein CSVVWRGNEQFF.

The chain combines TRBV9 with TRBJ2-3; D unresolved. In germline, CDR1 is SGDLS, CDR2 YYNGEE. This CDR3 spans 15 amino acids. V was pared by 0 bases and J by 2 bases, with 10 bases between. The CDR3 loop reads CASSVAWTATDTQYF. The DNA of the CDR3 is TGTGCCAGCAGCGTAGCTTGGACCGCCACAGATACGCAGTATTTT.